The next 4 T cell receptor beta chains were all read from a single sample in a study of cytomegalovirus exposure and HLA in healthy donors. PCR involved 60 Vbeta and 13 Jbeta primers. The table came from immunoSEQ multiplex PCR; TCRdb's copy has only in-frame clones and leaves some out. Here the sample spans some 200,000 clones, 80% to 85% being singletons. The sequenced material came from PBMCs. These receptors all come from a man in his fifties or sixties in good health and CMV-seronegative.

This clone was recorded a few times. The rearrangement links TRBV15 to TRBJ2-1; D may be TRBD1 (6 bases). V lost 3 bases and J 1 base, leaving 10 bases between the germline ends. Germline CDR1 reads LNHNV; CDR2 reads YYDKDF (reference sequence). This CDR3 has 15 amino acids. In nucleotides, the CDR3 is TGTGCCACCAGCAGGCGCCAGGGGTCCTACAATGAGCAGTTCTTC. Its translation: CATSRRQGSYNEQFF.

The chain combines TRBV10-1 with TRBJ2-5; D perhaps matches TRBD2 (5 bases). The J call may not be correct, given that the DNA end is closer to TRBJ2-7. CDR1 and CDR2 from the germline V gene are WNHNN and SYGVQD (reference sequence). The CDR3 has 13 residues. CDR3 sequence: CASSRTGNYEQYF. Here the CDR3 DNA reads TGCGCCAGCTCACGGACCGGGAACTACGAGCAGTACTTC.

CDR3 residues: CASSHSGSPFF. The CDR3 nucleotides read TGTGCCAGCAGCCATAGCGGGAGCCCATTCTTC. The chain is built from TRBV6-5 and TRBJ2-1; 9 positions agree with TRBD2. The V gene end was trimmed by 6 bases and the J gene end by 16 bases; junction bases not matched to a gene: 7. Germline CDR1 reads MNHEY; CDR2 reads SVGAGI. The CDR3 loop spans 11 amino acids.

CDR3 DNA: TGTGCCTGGACTATCCAGGGGAATAATCAGCCCCAGCATTTT. Translated, it gives CAWTIQGNNQPQHF. V is TRBV30 and J is TRBJ1-5; maybe TRBD1 (6 bases). This CDR3 region has 14 residues. Germline V lookup: CDR1 GTSNPN, CDR2 SVGIG (reference sequence). The ends were cut back, 4 bases at V and 4 bases at J, with 14 bases in the middle.